Below, one T cell receptor beta chain is given with its context. Clones were read by immunoSEQ multiplex PCR, and TCRdb kept only the in-frame ones, dropping some. The sample consists of about 1,300 clones, 50% to 65% of them appearing once. The data originate from a study of sequential checkpoint blockade in melanoma. Treatment of the sample: randomized to nivolumab then ipilimumab (arm A) or the reverse (arm B). The CDR3 runs 14 residues. Germline CDR1 is MNHEY and CDR2 is SVGAGI. The ends were cut back, 6 bases at V and 4 bases at J, with 15 bases in the middle. This chain connects TRBV6-5 to TRBJ1-1, with a possible D match to TRBD1 (5 bases). The sequence derives from a human patient with melanoma. Some clones in this sample may be carry-over from other donors' samples. The sequencing here drew on CD8+ T cells sorted from blood (inferred from file names), taken from a patient given nivolumab and ipilimumab in sequence. In DNA form, the CDR3 reads TGTGCCAGCAGGAAACGGGGGGTTGTCACTGAAGCTTTCTTT. It specifies CASRKRGVVTEAFF.